This T cell receptor beta chain was captured by sequencing in a study of blood T cell repertoires in COVID-19. This clone was found once. Sequenced by immunoSEQ multiplex PCR; TCRdb stores in-frame clones only, minus some. The data hold over 65,000 clones, with roughly 89% observed a single time. This CDR3 has 15 residues. Trimming cost V 3 bases and J 5 bases; bases outside gene matches: 6. Germline CDR1 is SNHLY and CDR2 is FYNNEI. The chain employs TRBV2 and TRBJ2-1, with 8 bases fitting TRBD2. The sequenced sample consisted of peripheral blood. This sequence was found in a man aged 30 to 39 with acute or convalescent COVID-19. CDR3 in amino acids: CASSETSVLDNEQFF. The CDR3 DNA is TGTGCCAGCAGTGAGACTAGCGTCCTAGACAATGAGCAGTTCTTC.